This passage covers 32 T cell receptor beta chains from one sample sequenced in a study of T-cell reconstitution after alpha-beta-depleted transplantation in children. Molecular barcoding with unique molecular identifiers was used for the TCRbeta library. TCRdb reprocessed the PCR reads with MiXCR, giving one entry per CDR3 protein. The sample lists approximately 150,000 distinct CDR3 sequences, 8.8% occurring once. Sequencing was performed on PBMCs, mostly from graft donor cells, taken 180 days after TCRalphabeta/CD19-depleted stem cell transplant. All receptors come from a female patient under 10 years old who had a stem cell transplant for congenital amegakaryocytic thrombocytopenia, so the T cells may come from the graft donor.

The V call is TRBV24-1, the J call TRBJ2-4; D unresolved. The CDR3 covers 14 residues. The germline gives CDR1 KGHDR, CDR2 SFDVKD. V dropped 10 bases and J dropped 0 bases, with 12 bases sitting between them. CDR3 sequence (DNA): TGTGCCACGATAACGATTCTAGCCAAAAACATTCAGTACTTC. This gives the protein CATITILAKNIQYF.

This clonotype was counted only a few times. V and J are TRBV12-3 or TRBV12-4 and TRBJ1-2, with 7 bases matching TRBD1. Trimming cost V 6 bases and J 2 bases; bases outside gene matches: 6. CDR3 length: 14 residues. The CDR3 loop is CASRHRGRNYGYTF. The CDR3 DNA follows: TGTGCCAGCAGACACAGGGGCCGCAACTATGGCTACACCTTC.

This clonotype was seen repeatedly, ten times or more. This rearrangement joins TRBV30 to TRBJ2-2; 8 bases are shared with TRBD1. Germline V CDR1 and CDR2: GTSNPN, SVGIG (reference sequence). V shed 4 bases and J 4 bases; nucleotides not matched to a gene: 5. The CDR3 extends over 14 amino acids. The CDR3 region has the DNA TGTGCCTGGATGGGACAGGCGATCACCGGGGAGCTGTTTTTT. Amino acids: CAWMGQAITGELFF.

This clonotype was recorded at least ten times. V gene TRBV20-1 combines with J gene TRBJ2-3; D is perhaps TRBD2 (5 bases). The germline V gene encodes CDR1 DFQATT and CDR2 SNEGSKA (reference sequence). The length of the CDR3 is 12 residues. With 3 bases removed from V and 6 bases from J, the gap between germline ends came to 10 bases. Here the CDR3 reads CSASRDTDTQYF. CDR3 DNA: TGCAGTGCTAGCCGGGATACGGATACGCAGTATTTT.

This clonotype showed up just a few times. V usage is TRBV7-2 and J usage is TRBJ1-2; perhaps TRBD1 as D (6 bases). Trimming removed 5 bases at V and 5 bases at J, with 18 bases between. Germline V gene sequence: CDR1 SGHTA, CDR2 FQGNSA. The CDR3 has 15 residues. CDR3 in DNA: TGTGCCAGCAGCACCCGAGGGGGAGTGGTGTATGGCTACACCTTC. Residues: CASSTRGGVVYGYTF.

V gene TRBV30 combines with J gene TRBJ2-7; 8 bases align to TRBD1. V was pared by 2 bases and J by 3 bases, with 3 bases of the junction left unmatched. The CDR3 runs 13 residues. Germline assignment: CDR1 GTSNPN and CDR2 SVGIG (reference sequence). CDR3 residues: CAWSSDRDYEQYF. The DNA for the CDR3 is TGTGCCTGGAGTTCGGACAGGGACTACGAGCAGTACTTC.

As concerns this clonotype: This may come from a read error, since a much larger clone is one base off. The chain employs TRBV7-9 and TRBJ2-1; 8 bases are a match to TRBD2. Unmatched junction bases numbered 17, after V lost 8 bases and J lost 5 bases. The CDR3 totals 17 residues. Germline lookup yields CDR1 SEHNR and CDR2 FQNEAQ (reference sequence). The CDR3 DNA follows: TGTGCCAGCGAAAAAGCGTATGGACTAGCCGGCCACAATGAGCAGTTCTTC. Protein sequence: CASEKAYGLAGHNEQFF.

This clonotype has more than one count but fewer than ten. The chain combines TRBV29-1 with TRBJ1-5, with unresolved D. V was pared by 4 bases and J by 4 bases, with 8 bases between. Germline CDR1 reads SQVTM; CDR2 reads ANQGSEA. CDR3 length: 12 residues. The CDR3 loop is CSVGWENQPQHF. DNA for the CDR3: TGCAGCGTTGGGTGGGAAAATCAGCCCCAGCATTTT.

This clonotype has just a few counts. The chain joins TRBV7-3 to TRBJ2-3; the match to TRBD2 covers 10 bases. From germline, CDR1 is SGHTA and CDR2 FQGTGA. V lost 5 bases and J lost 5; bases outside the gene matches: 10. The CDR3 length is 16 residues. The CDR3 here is CASSLRAGGPLDTQYF. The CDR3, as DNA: TGTGCCAGCAGCCTAAGAGCGGGAGGGCCTTTAGATACGCAGTATTTT.

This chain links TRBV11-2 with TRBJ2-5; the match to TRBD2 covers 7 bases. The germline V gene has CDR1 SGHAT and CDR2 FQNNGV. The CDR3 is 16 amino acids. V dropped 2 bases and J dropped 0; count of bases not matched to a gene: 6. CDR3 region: CASSLMGRGDQETQYF. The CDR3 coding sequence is TGTGCCAGCAGCTTAATGGGTCGGGGGGACCAAGAGACCCAGTACTTC.

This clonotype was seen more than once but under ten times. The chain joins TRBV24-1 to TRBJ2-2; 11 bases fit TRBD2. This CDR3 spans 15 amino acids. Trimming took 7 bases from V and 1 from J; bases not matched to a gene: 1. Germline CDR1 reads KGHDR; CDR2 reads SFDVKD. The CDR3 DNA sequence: TGTGCCACCAGCACTAGCGGGGGGAACACCGGGGAGCTGTTTTTT. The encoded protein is CATSTSGGNTGELFF.

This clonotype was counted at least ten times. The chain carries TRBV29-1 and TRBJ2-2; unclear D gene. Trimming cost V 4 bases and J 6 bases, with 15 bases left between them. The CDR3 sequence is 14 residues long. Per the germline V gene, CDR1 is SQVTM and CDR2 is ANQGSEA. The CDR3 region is CSVAYGSAPGELFF. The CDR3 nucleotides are TGCAGCGTTGCGTATGGATCTGCACCCGGGGAGCTGTTTTTT.

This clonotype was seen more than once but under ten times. The CDR3 region is CASSRASGGPRSTDTQYF. In DNA form, the CDR3 reads TGTGCCAGCAGTCGGGCTAGCGGGGGTCCAAGGAGCACAGATACGCAGTATTTT. The chain joins TRBV2 to TRBJ2-3; 10 nucleotides match TRBD2. The V gene end was trimmed by 5 bases and the J gene end by 0 bases; junction bases not matched to a gene: 11. This CDR3 contains 18 residues. The germline V gene has CDR1 SNHLY and CDR2 FYNNEI.

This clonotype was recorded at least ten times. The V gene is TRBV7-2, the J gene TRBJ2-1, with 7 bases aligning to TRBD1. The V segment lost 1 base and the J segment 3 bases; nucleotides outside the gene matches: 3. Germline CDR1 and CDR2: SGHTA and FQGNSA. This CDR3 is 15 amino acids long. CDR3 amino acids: CASSLGDRNYNEQFF. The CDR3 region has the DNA TGTGCCAGCAGCTTAGGGGACAGAAACTACAATGAGCAGTTCTTC.

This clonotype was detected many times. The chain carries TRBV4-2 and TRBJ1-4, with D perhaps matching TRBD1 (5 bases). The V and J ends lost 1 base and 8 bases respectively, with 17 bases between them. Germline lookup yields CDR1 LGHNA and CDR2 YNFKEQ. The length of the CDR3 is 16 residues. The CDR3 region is CASSQGFGARIEKLFF. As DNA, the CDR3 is TGTGCCAGCAGCCAAGGGTTCGGGGCCAGGATCGAAAAACTGTTTTTT.

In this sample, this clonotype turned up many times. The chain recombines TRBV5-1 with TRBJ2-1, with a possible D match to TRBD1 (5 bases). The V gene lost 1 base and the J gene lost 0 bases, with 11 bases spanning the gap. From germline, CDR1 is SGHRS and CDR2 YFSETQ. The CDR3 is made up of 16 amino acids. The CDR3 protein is CASSLIADSSYNEQFF. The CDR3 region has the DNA TGCGCCAGCAGCTTGATAGCAGACAGCTCCTACAATGAGCAGTTCTTC.

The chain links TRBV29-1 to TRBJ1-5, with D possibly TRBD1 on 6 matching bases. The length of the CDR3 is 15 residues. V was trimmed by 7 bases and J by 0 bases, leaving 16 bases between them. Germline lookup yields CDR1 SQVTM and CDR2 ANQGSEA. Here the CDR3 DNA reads TGCAGCGCTAAAACAGGGAAAGATAGCAATCAGCCCCAGCATTTT. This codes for CSAKTGKDSNQPQHF.

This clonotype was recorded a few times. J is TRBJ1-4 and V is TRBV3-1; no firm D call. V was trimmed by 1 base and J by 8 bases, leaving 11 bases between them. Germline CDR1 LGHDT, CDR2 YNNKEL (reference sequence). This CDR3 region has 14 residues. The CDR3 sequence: CASSQGRTHEKLFF. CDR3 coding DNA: TGTGCCAGCAGCCAAGGACGTACCCACGAAAAACTGTTTTTT.

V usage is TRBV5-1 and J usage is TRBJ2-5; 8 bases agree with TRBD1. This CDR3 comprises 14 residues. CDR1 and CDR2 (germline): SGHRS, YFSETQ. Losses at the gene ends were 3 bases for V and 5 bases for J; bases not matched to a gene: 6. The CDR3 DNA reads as TGCGCCAGCAGCTCGACAGGGGAGCGGGAGACCCAGTACTTC. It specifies CASSSTGERETQYF.

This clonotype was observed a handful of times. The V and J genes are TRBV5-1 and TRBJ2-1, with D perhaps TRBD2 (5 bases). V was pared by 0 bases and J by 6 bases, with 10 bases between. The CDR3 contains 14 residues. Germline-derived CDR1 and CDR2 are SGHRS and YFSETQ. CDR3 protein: CASSLAGLANEQFF. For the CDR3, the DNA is TGCGCCAGCAGCTTGGCGGGTCTAGCCAATGAGCAGTTCTTC.

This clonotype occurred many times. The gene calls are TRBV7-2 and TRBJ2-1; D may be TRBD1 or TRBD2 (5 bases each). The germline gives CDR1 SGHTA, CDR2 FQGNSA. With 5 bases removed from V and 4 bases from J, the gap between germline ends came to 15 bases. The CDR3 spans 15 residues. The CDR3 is CASSPNLGDYNEQFF. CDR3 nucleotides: TGTGCCAGCAGCCCCAATTTGGGGGATTACAATGAGCAGTTCTTC.

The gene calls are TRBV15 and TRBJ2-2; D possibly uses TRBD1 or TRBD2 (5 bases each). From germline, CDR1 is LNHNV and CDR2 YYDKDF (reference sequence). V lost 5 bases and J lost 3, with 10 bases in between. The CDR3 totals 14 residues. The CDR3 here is CATSEGRYTGELFF. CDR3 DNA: TGTGCCACCAGCGAGGGACGGTACACCGGGGAGCTGTTTTTT. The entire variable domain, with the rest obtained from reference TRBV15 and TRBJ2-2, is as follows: DAMVIQNPRYQVTQFGKPVTLSCSQTLNHNVMYWYQQKSSQAPKLLFHYYDKDFNNEADTPDNFQSRRPNTSFCFLDIRSPGLGDTAMYLCATSEGRYTGELFFGEGSRLTVL.

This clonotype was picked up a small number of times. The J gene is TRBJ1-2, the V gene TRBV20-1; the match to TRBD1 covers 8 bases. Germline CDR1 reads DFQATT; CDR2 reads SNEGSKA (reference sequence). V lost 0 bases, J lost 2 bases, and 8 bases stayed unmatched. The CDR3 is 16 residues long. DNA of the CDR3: TGCAGTGCTAGAGATCGGCTCAGGGGGCGGAACTATGGCTACACCTTC. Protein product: CSARDRLRGRNYGYTF.

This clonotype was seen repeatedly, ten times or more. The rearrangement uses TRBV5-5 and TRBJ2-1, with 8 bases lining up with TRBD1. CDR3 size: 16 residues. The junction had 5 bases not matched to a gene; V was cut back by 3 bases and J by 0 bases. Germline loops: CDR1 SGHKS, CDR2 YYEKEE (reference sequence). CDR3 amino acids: CASSSRTGSSYNEQFF. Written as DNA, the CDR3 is TGTGCCAGCAGCTCGCGGACAGGGAGCTCCTACAATGAGCAGTTCTTC. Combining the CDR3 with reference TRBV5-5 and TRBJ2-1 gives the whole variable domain DAGVTQSPTHLIKTRGQQVTLRCSPISGHKSVSWYQQVLGQGPQFIFQYYEKEERGRGNFPDRFSARQFPNYSSELNVNALLLGDSALYLCASSSRTGSSYNEQFFGPGTRLTVL.

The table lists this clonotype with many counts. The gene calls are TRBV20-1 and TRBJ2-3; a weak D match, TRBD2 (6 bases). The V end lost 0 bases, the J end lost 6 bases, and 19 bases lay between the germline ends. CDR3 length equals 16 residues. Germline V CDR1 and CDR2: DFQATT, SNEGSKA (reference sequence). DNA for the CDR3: TGCAGTGCTAGAGATAGTGAGCGGGCCACCGTCGATACGCAGTATTTT. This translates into CSARDSERATVDTQYF.

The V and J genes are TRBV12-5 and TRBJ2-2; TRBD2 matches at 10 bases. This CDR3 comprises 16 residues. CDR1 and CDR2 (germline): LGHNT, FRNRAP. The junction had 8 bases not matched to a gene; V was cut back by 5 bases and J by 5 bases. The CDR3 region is CASGTLAGEYTGELFF. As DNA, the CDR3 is TGTGCTAGTGGTACCCTAGCGGGAGAATATACCGGGGAGCTGTTTTTT.

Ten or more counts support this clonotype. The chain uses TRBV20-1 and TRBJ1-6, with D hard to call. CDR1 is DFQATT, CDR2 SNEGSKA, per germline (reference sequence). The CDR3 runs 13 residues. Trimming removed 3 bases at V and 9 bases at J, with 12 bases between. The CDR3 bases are TGCAGTGCTAGTTCTTTCGGTGCTTCACCCCTCCACTTT. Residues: CSASSFGASPLHF.

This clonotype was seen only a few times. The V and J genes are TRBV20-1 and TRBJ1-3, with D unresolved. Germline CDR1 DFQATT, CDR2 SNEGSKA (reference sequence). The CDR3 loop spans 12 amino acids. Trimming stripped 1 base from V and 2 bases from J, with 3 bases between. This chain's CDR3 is CSARAAGNTIYF. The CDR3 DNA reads TGCAGTGCTAGAGCAGCTGGAAACACCATATATTTT.

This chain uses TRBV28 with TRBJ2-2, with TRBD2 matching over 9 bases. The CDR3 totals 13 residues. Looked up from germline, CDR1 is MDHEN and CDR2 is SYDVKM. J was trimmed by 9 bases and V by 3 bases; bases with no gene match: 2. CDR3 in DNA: TGTGCCAGCAGTTTTCTAGCGGGGAGGGAGCTGTTTTTT. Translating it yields CASSFLAGRELFF.

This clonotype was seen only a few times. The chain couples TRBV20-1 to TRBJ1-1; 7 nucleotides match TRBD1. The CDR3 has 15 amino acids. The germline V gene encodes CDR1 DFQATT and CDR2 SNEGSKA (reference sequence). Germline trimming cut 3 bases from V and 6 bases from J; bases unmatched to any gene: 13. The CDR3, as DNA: TGCAGTGCTAGTGACAGGGACCGTCTGCTCGCTGAAGCTTTCTTT. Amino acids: CSASDRDRLLAEAFF.

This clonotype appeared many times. The CDR3 coding sequence is TGTGCCAGCGGGGAGGCCGATCAGCCCCAGCATTTT. Its protein product is CASGEADQPQHF. This chain uses TRBV12-3 or TRBV12-4 with TRBJ1-5; D call uncertain. CDR3 length: 12 amino acids. Trimming took 8 bases from V and 5 from J, leaving 10 bases between them.

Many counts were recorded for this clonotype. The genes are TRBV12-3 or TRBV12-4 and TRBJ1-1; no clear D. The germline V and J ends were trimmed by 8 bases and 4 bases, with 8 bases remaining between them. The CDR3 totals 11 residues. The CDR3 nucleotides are TGTGCCAGCCTGGCGGGCACTGAAGCTTTCTTT. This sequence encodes CASLAGTEAFF.